This TCR beta chain was retrieved from a study of T cell responses to AZD1222 COVID-19 vaccine. The CDR3 has 12 amino acids. The ends were cut back, 3 bases at V and 5 bases at J, with 7 bases in the middle. CDR1 is SEHNR and CDR2 is FQNEAQ in the germline V gene (reference sequence). Using immunoSEQ multiplex PCR, the repertoire was profiled, and TCRdb retains in-frame clones only, with some absent. Among 110,000 to 150,000 clones, approximately 90% were seen once, and the ten largest hold 3% to 3.5%. The chain has TRBV7-9 and TRBJ2-5; D unclear. The origin of this receptor is an adult who received the AZD1222 COVID-19 vaccine. This specimen was peripheral blood, taken 28 days after the second AZD1222 dose. This CDR3 is CASSLPLETQYF. CDR3 DNA: TGTGCCAGCAGCTTGCCACTGGAGACCCAGTACTTC.